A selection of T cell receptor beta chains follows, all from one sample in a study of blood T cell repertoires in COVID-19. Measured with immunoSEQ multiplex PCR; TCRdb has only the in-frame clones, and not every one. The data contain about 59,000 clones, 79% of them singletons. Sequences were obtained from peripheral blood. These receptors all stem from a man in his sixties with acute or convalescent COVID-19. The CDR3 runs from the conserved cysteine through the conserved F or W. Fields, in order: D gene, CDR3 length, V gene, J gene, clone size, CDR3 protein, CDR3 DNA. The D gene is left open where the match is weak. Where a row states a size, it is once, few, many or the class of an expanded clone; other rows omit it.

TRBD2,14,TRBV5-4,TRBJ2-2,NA,CASSAASGTGELFF,TGTGCCAGCAGCGCCGCTAGCGGGACCGGGGAGCTGTTTTTT
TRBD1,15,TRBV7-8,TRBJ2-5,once,CASSLRDRGQETQYF,TGTGCCAGCAGCTTAAGAGACAGGGGGCAGGAGACCCAGTACTTC
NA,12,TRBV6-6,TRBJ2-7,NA,CASSLTFWEQYF,TGTGCCAGCAGCTTAACATTTTGGGAGCAGTACTTC
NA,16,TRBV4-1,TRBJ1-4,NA,CASSQAPLRSNEKLFF,TGCGCCAGCAGCCAAGCACCCCTCCGGTCTAATGAAAAACTGTTTTTT
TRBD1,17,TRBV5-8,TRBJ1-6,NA,CASSLWKGTDYNSPLHF,TGTGCCAGCAGCTTATGGAAAGGGACAGATTATAATTCACCCCTCCACTTT
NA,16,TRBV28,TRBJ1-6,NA,CASSLGTSSYNSPLHF,TGTGCCAGCAGTTTGGGCACCAGCTCCTATAATTCACCCCTCCACTTT
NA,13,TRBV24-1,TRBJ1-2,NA,CATSDRQREGYTF,TGTGCCACCAGTGACAGGCAGCGGGAGGGCTACACCTTC
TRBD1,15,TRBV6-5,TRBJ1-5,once,CASRGGQGSNQPQHF,TGTGCCAGCAGGGGCGGACAGGGGAGCAATCAGCCCCAGCATTTT
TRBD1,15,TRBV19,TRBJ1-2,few,CASSGGQRTNYGYTF,TGTGCCAGTAGTGGGGGACAGCGTACTAACTATGGCTACACCTTC
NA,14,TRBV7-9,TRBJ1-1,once,CASSLSPSGPSAFF,TGTGCCAGCAGCCTCTCTCCTTCAGGGCCATCAGCTTTCTTT
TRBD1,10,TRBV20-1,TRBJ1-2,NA,CSALGQEAAF,TGCAGTGCTCTGGGACAGGAGGCTGCCTTC
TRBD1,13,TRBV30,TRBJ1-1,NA,CAWRLPGQGKAFF,TGTGCCTGGAGGCTACCGGGACAGGGTAAGGCTTTCTTT
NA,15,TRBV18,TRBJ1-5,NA,CASSETAGSNQPQHF,TGTGCCAGCTCTGAGACGGCCGGGAGCAATCAGCCCCAGCATTTT
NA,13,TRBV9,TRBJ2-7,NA,CASSTGSSYEQYF,TGTGCCAGCAGCACCGGGAGCTCCTACGAGCAGTACTTC
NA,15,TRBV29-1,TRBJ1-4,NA,CSVGGYGDINEKLFF,TGCAGCGTTGGGGGGTACGGGGACATTAATGAAAAACTGTTTTTT
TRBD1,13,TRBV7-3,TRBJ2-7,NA,CASSGNRGGEQYF,TGTGCCAGCAGCGGAAACAGGGGCGGCGAGCAGTACTTC
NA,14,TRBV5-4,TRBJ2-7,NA,CASSVPGVTYEQYF,TGTGCCAGCAGCGTTCCCGGAGTAACCTACGAGCAGTACTTC
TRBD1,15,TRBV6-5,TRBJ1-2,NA,CASSTWTGGGYGYTF,TGTGCCAGCAGTACCTGGACAGGGGGTGGCTATGGCTACACCTTC
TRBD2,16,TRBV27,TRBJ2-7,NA,CASSPRLAGKLYEQYF,TGTGCCAGCAGTCCCCGACTAGCGGGTAAACTCTACGAGCAGTACTTC
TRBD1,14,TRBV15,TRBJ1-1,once,CATSRQGMNTEAFF,TGTGCCACCAGCCGACAGGGGATGAACACTGAAGCTTTCTTT
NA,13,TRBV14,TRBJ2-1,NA,CASSRLGLMVQFF,TGTGCCAGCAGCCGACTAGGACTAATGGTTCAGTTCTTC
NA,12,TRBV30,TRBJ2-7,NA,CAWSPLTYEQYF,TGTGCCTGGAGCCCGCTCACATACGAGCAGTACTTC
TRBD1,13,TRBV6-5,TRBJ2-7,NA,CASSLFDRDEQYF,TGTGCCAGCAGCCTTTTTGACAGGGACGAGCAGTACTTC
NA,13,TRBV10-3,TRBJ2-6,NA,CAISDQGANVLTF,TGTGCCATCAGTGATCAGGGGGCCAACGTCCTGACTTTC
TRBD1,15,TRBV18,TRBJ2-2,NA,CASSPAAGGAGELFF,TGTGCCAGCTCACCAGCGGCAGGGGGTGCCGGGGAGCTGTTTTTT
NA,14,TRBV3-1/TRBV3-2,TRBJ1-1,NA,CASSQAGRDTEAFF,TGTGCCAGCAGCCAAGCCGGGAGGGACACTGAAGCTTTCTTT
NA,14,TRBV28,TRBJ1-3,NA,CASTRDTRGNTIYF,TGTGCCAGCACCCGGGACACCAGGGGAAACACCATATATTTT
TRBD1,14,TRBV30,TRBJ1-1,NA,CAWSTGQVITEAFF,TGTGCCTGGAGTACGGGACAGGTAATCACTGAAGCTTTCTTT
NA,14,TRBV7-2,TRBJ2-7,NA,CASSILANSEEQYF,TGTGCCAGCAGCATACTGGCGAATTCGGAGGAGCAGTACTTC
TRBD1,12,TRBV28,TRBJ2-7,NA,CASSLKGARGYF,TGTGCCAGCAGTTTAAAGGGGGCGAGGGGGTACTTC
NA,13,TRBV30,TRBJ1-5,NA,CAWSSQGDQPQHF,TGTGCCTGGAGTAGCCAGGGCGATCAGCCCCAGCATTTT
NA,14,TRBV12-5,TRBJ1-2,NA,CASGLDPGTYGYTF,TGTGCTAGTGGTTTGGACCCGGGAACCTACGGCTACACCTTC
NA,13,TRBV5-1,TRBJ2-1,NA,CASSLVALNEQFF,TGCGCCAGCAGCTTGGTCGCACTGAATGAGCAGTTCTTC
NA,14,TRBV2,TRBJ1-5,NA,CASSVGVSNQPQHF,TGTGCCAGCAGTGTAGGGGTTAGCAATCAGCCCCAGCATTTT
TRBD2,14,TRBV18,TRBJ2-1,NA,CASSPTSGGNEQFF,TGTGCCAGCTCACCCACTAGCGGGGGCAATGAGCAGTTCTTC